This entry lists 21 T cell receptor beta chains sequenced from one sample in a study of spatial heterogeneity in lung cancer. Time point specified: blood at routine non-recurrence follow-up after resection. The study sequenced unsorted whole RNA from tumor, nontumor lung or frozen PBMC. Using its own MiXCR run on the 5' RACE reads, TCRdb lists one record per CDR3 protein. The repertoire holds 95,000 to 130,000 distinct CDR3 sequences, with 9% to 15% as singletons. Sequenced here: PBMCs, sampled at follow-up. The source is a male donor with early-stage non-small cell lung cancer.

This clonotype was seen a handful of times. The CDR3 region is CSAAPTATDGYTF. The CDR3 nucleotides are TGCAGTGCTGCCCCGACAGCAACGGATGGCTACACCTTC. The V gene is TRBV20-1, the J gene TRBJ1-2, with TRBD1 as a possible D gene (5 bases). The germline V gene has CDR1 DFQATT and CDR2 SNEGSKA (reference sequence). CDR3 length: 13 amino acids. V was clipped by 5 bases and J by 6 bases, with 16 bases between them.

Many counts were recorded for this clonotype. This chain uses TRBV24-1 with TRBJ1-2, with D unresolved. The CDR3 contains 11 residues. V gave up 10 bases and J gave up 4 bases, with 9 bases separating them. CDR1 and CDR2 (germline): KGHDR, SFDVKD. The DNA of the CDR3 is TGTGCCACGACGACACCCTATGGCTACACCTTC. This sequence encodes CATTTPYGYTF.

Only a few counts were recorded for this clonotype. V and J are TRBV28 and TRBJ1-6, with 7 bases that match TRBD1. The CDR3 spans 16 residues. The J segment lost 4 bases and the V segment lost 5 bases, leaving 8 bases of the junction unmatched. Germline CDR1 reads MDHEN; CDR2 reads SYDVKM. CDR3 sequence reads: CASSPQTGRYNSPLHF. DNA of the CDR3: TGTGCCAGCAGTCCACAGACAGGGAGGTATAATTCACCCCTCCACTTT.

Many counts were recorded for this clonotype. The chain uses TRBV15 and TRBJ2-5; TRBD2 agrees at 10 bases. Germline V gives CDR1 LNHNV, CDR2 YYDKDF (reference sequence). The CDR3 is 15 residues long. With 1 base clipped from V and 2 bases from J, the junction kept 1 base outside the gene matches. For the CDR3, the DNA is TGTGCCACCAGCAGAGGGACTAGCGGTCAAGAGACCCAGTACTTC. It codes for CATSRGTSGQETQYF. The whole variable domain, remainder taken from reference TRBV15 and TRBJ2-5, is DAMVIQNPRYQVTQFGKPVTLSCSQTLNHNVMYWYQQKSSQAPKLLFHYYDKDFNNEADTPDNFQSRRPNTSFCFLDIRSPGLGDTAMYLCATSRGTSGQETQYFGPGTRLLVL.

The rearrangement uses TRBV9 and TRBJ2-1, with TRBD2 as a possible D gene (6 bases). CDR3 length: 16 amino acids. Germline V gene data show CDR1 as SGDLS and CDR2 as YYNGEE. V was trimmed by 0 bases and J by 3 bases, leaving 13 bases between them. CDR3 sequence (DNA): TGTGCCAGCAGCGTAGACGGGGGAAGGGGCTACAATGAGCAGTTCTTC. As protein: CASSVDGGRGYNEQFF.

A remark on this clonotype: An end of the junction does not agree with germline; a read error may underlie this. The genes are TRBV28 and TRBJ2-1, with D uncertain. This CDR3 has 11 amino acids. Germline-derived CDR1 and CDR2 are MDHEN and SYDVKM. CDR3 loop: CASNRYNDQFF. The CDR3 DNA reads as TGTGCCAGCAATAGATACAATGACCAGTTCTTC.

This clonotype was seen repeatedly, ten times or more. The chain combines TRBV11-1 with TRBJ2-1, with D maybe TRBD2 (6 bases). The V end was cut by 3 bases, the J end by 4 bases, with 13 bases between. Germline V CDR1 and CDR2: SGHAT, FQDESV (reference sequence). The CDR3 is 15 residues long. CDR3 residues: CASSLEGSAYNEQFF. DNA of the CDR3: TGTGCCAGCAGCTTGGAGGGCTCAGCTTACAATGAGCAGTTCTTC.

This clonotype was recorded many times. V and J are TRBV11-2 and TRBJ2-6, with TRBD2 identical over 12 bases. CDR3 length: 18 amino acids. Germline CDR1 is SGHAT and CDR2 is FQNNGV. After removal of 5 bases from V and 0 bases from J, the junction contained 5 bases not matched to a gene. The CDR3 nucleotides are TGTGCCAGCAGCGTTACTAGCGGGGGGCCCTCTGGGGCCAACGTCCTGACTTTC. This encodes CASSVTSGGPSGANVLTF.

At least ten counts were recorded for this clonotype. V gene TRBV3-1 combines with J gene TRBJ1-4; 7 positions match TRBD1. Germline CDR1 is LGHDT and CDR2 is YNNKEL (reference sequence). Trimming removed 1 base from V and 8 bases from J; junction bases left unmatched: 1. The CDR3 is made up of 13 amino acids. CDR3 nucleotides: TGTGCCAGCAGCCAAGGACAGGGCGAAAAACTGTTTTTT. It codes for CASSQGQGEKLFF.

This clonotype was observed a few times. The chain combines TRBV20-1 with TRBJ1-2; perhaps TRBD1 as D (6 bases). CDR3 length: 14 amino acids. Germline loops: CDR1 DFQATT, CDR2 SNEGSKA (reference sequence). V dropped 7 bases and J dropped 2 bases, with 17 bases sitting between them. CDR3: CSVIYGGANYGYTF. CDR3 DNA: TGCAGTGTCATATACGGGGGCGCGAACTATGGCTACACCTTC.

This chain uses TRBV20-1 with TRBJ1-4; maybe TRBD1 (6 bases). The V gene lost 1 base and the J gene lost 6 bases, with 12 bases spanning the gap. Germline V gives CDR1 DFQATT, CDR2 SNEGSKA (reference sequence). This CDR3 has 14 residues. The CDR3 nucleotides are TGCAGTGCTAGAGGGCACAGGGATGATGAAAAACTGTTTTTT. It translates to CSARGHRDDEKLFF.

This clonotype was seen repeatedly, ten times or more. The chain combines TRBV2 with TRBJ2-7; D may be TRBD1 (5 bases). This CDR3 has 13 amino acids. Germline values: CDR1 SNHLY, CDR2 FYNNEI. The V and J ends lost 6 bases and 0 bases respectively, with 9 bases between them. CDR3 sequence reads: CASRETASYEQYF. The CDR3 bases are TGTGCCAGCAGAGAGACAGCCTCCTACGAGCAGTACTTC.

This clonotype was seen ten or more times. The chain couples TRBV5-6 to TRBJ1-5, with D possibly TRBD1 on 6 matching bases. The CDR3 is 17 residues long. V dropped 4 bases and J dropped 3 bases, with 20 bases sitting between them. Germline-derived CDR1 and CDR2 are SGHDT and YYEEEE. This chain's CDR3 is CASSPGGQGLYNQPQHF. The CDR3 DNA sequence: TGTGCCAGCAGCCCTGGCGGCCAGGGGCTTTACAATCAGCCCCAGCATTTT.

This clonotype has more than one count but fewer than ten. The V call is TRBV5-6, the J call TRBJ2-7, with TRBD1 matching over 10 bases. V shed 3 bases and J 2 bases; nucleotides not matched to a gene: 2. From germline, CDR1 is SGHDT and CDR2 YYEEEE. This CDR3 region has 14 residues. The CDR3 loop is CASSWTGGAYEQYF. In DNA, the CDR3 is TGTGCCAGCAGCTGGACAGGGGGGGCCTACGAGCAGTACTTC.

The chain links TRBV18 to TRBJ1-6, with D tentatively TRBD1 (5 bases). This CDR3 is 15 amino acids long. Looked up from germline, CDR1 is KGHSH and CDR2 is LQKENI. The V end was cut by 6 bases, the J end by 8 bases, with 17 bases between. CDR3 coding DNA: TGTGCCAGCTCGCCGGGACTCCCAAAGGATTCACCCCTCCACTTT. Translated, it gives CASSPGLPKDSPLHF.

This CDR3 reads CASSPRQETSKGTF. Written as DNA, the CDR3 is TGTGCCAGCTCACCCCGACAGGAAACCTCAAAAGGCACCTTC. The chain carries TRBV18 and TRBJ1-2; tentatively, D is TRBD1 (6 bases). In germline, CDR1 is KGHSH, CDR2 LQKENI. This CDR3 comprises 14 residues. Deletions cut 3 bases from V and 13 bases from J, with 21 bases between.

In this sample, this clonotype turned up many times. The chain couples TRBV29-1 to TRBJ2-1; no reliable D call. Looked up from germline, CDR1 is SQVTM and CDR2 is ANQGSEA. The CDR3 is 14 amino acids. Deletions cut 8 bases from V and 5 bases from J, with 19 bases between. The CDR3 DNA reads TGCAGCTTCGAACACCCGTGGGTCCACAATGAGCAGTTCTTC. Translated, it gives CSFEHPWVHNEQFF.

The chain carries TRBV12-3 or TRBV12-4 and TRBJ2-5; 7 bases fit TRBD1. The CDR3 has 15 residues. V shed 2 bases and J 1 base; nucleotides not matched to a gene: 4. CDR3 sequence: CASSLLQGVQETQYF. For the CDR3, the DNA is TGTGCCAGCAGTTTACTTCAGGGGGTCCAAGAGACCCAGTACTTC.

This clonotype was seen only a few times. The V gene is TRBV20-1, the J gene TRBJ2-7; 7 bases match TRBD1. This CDR3 has 13 residues. Germline V gene sequence: CDR1 DFQATT, CDR2 SNEGSKA (reference sequence). V was clipped by 5 bases and J by 0 bases; unmatched bases: 4. The DNA of the CDR3 is TGCAGTGCTCCGGACAGGCGCTCCTACGAGCAGTACTTC. This sequence encodes CSAPDRRSYEQYF.

This clonotype was counted many times. The rearrangement links TRBV20-1 to TRBJ2-5, with D perhaps matching TRBD2 (5 bases). The V end lost 5 bases, the J end lost 7 bases, and 8 bases lay between the germline ends. The CDR3 has 10 residues. Per the germline V gene, CDR1 is DFQATT and CDR2 is SNEGSKA (reference sequence). CDR3 region: CSAALGTQYF. The CDR3 DNA is TGCAGTGCTGCACTAGGGACCCAGTACTTC.

This clonotype was counted only a few times. Given a much more abundant clone one base away, this may be a read error. The rearrangement links TRBV9 to TRBJ1-5; D perhaps matches TRBD1 (6 bases). The CDR3 totals 13 residues. Deletions cut 4 bases from V and 7 bases from J, with 12 bases between. Per the germline V gene, CDR1 is SGDLS and CDR2 is YYNGEE. CDR3 nucleotide sequence: TGTGCCAGCAGCCCCGGGGGCAGCCAGCCCCAGCATTTT. Translated, it gives CASSPGGSQPQHF. Filled out from reference TRBV9 and TRBJ1-5, the complete variable domain reads DSGVTQTPKHLITATGQRVTLRCSPRSGDLSVYWYQQSLDQGLQFLIQYYNGEERAKGNILERFSAQQFPDLHSELNLSSLELGDSALYFCASSPGGSQPQHFGDGTRLSIL.